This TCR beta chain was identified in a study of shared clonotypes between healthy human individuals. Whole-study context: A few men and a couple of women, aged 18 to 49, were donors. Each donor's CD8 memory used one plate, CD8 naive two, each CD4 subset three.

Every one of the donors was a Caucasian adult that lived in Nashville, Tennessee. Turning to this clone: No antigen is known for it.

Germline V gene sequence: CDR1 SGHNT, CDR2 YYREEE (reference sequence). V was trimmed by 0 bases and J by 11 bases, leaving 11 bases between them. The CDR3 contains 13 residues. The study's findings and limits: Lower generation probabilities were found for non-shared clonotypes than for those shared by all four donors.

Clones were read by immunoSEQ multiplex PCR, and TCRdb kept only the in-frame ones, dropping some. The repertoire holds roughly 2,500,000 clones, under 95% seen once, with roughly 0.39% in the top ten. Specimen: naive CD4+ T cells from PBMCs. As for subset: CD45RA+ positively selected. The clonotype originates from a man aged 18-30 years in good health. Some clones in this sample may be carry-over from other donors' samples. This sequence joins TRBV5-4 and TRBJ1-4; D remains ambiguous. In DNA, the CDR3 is TGTGCCAGCAGCTTGGGAGGGAGGGCGAAACTGTTTTTT. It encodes CASSLGGRAKLFF. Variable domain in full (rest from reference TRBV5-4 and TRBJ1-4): ETGVTQSPTHLIKTRGQQVTLRCSSQSGHNTVSWYQQALGQGPQFIFQYYREEENGRGNFPPRFSGLQFPNYSSELNVNALELDDSALYLCASSLGGRAKLFFGSGTQLSVL.